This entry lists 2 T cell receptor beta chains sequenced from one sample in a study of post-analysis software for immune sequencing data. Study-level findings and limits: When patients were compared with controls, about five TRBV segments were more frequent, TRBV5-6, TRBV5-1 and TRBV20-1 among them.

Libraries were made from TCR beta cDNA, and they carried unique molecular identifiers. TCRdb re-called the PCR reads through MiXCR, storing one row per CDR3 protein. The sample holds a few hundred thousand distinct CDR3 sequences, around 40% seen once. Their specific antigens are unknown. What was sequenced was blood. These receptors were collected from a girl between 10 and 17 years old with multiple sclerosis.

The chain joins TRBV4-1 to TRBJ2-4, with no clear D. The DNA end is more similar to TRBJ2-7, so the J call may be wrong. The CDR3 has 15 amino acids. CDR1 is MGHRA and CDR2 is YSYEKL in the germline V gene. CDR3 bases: TGCGCCAGCAGCCAAGGGATTTGGAAAGGCTACGAGCAGTACTTC. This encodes CASSQGIWKGYEQYF.

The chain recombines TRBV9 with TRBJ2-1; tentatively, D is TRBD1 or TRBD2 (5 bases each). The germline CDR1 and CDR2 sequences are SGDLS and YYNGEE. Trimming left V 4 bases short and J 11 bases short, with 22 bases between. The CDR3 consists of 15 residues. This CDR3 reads CASSFTSGTVGQQFF. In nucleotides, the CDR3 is TGTGCCAGCAGCTTCACTTCCGGGACCGTCGGACAGCAGTTCTTC.